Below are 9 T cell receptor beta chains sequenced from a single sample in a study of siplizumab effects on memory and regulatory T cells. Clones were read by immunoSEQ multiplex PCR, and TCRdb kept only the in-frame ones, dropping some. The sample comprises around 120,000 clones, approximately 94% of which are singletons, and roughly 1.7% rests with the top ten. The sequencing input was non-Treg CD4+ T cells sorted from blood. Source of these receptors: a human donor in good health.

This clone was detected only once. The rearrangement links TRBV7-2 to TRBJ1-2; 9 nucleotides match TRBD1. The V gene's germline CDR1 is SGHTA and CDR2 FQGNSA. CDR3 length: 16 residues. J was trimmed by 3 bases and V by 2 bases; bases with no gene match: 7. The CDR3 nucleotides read TGTGCCAGCAGCTTAAGCCACAGGGGGCAAGACTATGGCTACACCTTC. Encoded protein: CASSLSHRGQDYGYTF. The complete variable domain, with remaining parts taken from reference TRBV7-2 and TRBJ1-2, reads GAGVSQSPSNKVTEKGKDVELRCDPISGHTALYWYRQSLGQGLEFLIYFQGNSAPDKSGLPSDRFSAERTGGSVSTLTIQRTQQEDSAVYLCASSLSHRGQDYGYTFGSGTRLTVV.

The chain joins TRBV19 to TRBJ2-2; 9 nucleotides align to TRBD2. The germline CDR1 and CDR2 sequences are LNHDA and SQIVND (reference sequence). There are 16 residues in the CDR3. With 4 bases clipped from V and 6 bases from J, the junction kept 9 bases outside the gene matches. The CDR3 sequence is CASSRGAGGRAGELFF. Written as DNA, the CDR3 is TGTGCCAGTAGTAGGGGAGCGGGAGGCCGGGCCGGGGAGCTGTTTTTT.

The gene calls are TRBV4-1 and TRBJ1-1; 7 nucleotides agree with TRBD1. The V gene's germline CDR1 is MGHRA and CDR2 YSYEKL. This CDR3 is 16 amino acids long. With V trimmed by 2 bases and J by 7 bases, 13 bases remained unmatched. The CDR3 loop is CASSQPTGYRGGEAFF. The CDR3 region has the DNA TGCGCCAGCAGCCAACCGACAGGGTATAGGGGTGGTGAAGCTTTCTTT.

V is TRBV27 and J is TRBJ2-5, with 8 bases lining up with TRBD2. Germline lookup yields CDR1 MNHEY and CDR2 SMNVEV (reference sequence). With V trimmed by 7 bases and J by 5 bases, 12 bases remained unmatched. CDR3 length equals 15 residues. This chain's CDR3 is CASTQYGLAEETQYF. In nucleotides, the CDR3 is TGTGCCAGCACCCAATACGGACTAGCCGAGGAGACCCAGTACTTC.

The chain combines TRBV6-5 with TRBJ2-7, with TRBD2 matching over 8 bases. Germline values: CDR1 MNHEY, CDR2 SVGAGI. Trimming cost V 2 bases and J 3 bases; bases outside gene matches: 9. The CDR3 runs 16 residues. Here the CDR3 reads CASSYTYVGGGYEQYF. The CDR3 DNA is TGTGCCAGCAGTTACACCTATGTCGGGGGGGGCTACGAGCAGTACTTC.

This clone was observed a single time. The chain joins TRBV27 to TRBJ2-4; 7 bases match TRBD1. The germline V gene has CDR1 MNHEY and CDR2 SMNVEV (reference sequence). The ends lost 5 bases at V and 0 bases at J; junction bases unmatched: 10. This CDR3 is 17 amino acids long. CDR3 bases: TGTGCCAGCAGTCCACGTCCCGGGACAGTAGCCAAAAACATTCAGTACTTC. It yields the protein CASSPRPGTVAKNIQYF.

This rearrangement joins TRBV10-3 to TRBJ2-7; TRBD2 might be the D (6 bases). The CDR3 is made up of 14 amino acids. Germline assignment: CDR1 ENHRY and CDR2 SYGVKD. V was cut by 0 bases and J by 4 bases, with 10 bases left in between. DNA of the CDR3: TGTGCCATCAGTGAGTCGGTTAGCGGTTACGAGCAGTACTTC. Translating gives CAISESVSGYEQYF.

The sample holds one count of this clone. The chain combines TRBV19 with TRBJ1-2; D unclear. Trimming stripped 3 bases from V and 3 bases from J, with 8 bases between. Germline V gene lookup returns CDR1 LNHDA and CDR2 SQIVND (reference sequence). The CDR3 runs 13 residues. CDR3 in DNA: TGTGCCAGTAGTATCCAGGCTTACTATGGCTACACCTTC. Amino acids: CASSIQAYYGYTF. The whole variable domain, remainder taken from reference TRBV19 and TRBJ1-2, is DGGITQSPKYLFRKEGQNVTLSCEQNLNHDAMYWYRQDPGQGLRLIYYSQIVNDFQKGDIAEGYSVSREKKESFPLTVTSAQKNPTAFYLCASSIQAYYGYTFGSGTRLTVV.

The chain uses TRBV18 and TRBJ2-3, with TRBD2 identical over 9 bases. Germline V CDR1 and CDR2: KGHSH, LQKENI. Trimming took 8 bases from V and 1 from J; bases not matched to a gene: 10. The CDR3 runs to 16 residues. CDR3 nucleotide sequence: TGTGCCAGCCCCAGCCCAGCGGGGGGACGCACAGATACGCAGTATTTT. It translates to CASPSPAGGRTDTQYF.